This T cell receptor (beta chain) appears in the sequencing data of a study of technical replicates of blood from a handful of donors. Generated by immunoSEQ multiplex PCR, the TCRdb table keeps only in-frame clones and is missing some. The table includes roughly 85,000 clones, 90% to 95% detected once. CDR3 length: 15 amino acids. Between the trimmed V and J ends, which lost 0 bases and 7 bases, there was a span of 12 bases. Germline values: CDR1 MNHEY, CDR2 SVGAGI. V is TRBV6-5 and J is TRBJ2-2; TRBD1 is a possible D gene (5 bases). This receptor was taken from a human donor in good health. Input material: T cells isolated from PBMCs. DNA for the CDR3: TGTGCCAGCAGTTACTCGGGGCGGTCCTTCGGGGAGCTGTTTTTT. Its translation is CASSYSGRSFGELFF.